Listed here are 14 T cell receptor beta chains from one sample, sequenced in a study of blood T cell repertoires in COVID-19. The data were produced by immunoSEQ multiplex PCR, yet TCRdb's version contains in-frame clones alone and is incomplete. The sample yields over 50,000 clones, about 80% seen once. The sample consisted of peripheral blood. The receptors shown here come from a human donor in a cohort sampled during active COVID-19.

J is TRBJ1-4 and V is TRBV12-3 or TRBV12-4, with a possible D match to TRBD1 (5 bases). Trimming removed 6 bases at V and 8 bases at J, with 10 bases between. The CDR3 is made up of 12 amino acids. The CDR3 DNA is TGTGCCAGCAGCCTAGGGGAAGAAAAACTGTTTTTT. This sequence encodes CASSLGEEKLFF.

The chain employs TRBV28 and TRBJ1-2; TRBD1 agrees at 7 bases. Germline values: CDR1 MDHEN, CDR2 SYDVKM. V was pared by 8 bases and J by 2 bases, with 5 bases of the junction left unmatched. The CDR3 has 13 residues. Here the CDR3 reads CASHRGGNYGYTF. The CDR3 DNA reads as TGTGCCAGCCATCGAGGGGGCAACTATGGCTACACCTTC.

The rearrangement uses TRBV27 and TRBJ2-7; a weak D match, TRBD1 (6 bases). This CDR3 has 14 residues. Germline V gene data show CDR1 as MNHEY and CDR2 as SMNVEV (reference sequence). Trimming left V 2 bases short and J 3 bases short, with 11 bases between. The DNA of the CDR3 is TGTGCCAGCAGTTTAGGACAGCCGCTCTACGAGCAGTACTTC. Its translation is CASSLGQPLYEQYF.

The chain has TRBV9 and TRBJ1-6, with 10 bases matching TRBD1. Germline lookup yields CDR1 SGDLS and CDR2 YYNGEE. The CDR3 consists of 15 residues. J was trimmed by 7 bases and V by 2 bases; bases with no gene match: 3. The CDR3: CASSVQGQGNSPLHF. The DNA of the CDR3 is TGTGCCAGCAGCGTCCAGGGACAGGGGAATTCACCCCTCCACTTT.

The chain carries TRBV9 and TRBJ2-2; no reliable D call. The CDR3 totals 14 residues. V was clipped by 4 bases and J by 1 base, with 8 bases between them. Germline V lookup: CDR1 SGDLS, CDR2 YYNGEE. The CDR3 sequence: CASSPNVNTGELFF. CDR3 DNA sequence: TGTGCCAGCAGCCCTAACGTGAACACCGGGGAGCTGTTTTTT.

CDR3 in DNA: TGTGCCAGCAGCCAGCCCACTAGCGGGGGGTACACAGATACGCAGTATTTT. It encodes CASSQPTSGGYTDTQYF. The rearrangement joins TRBV3-1 (or the pseudogene TRBV3-2) to TRBJ2-3; 12 positions match TRBD2. In germline, CDR1 is LGHDT, CDR2 YNNKEL (reference sequence). Trimming took 3 bases from V and 2 from J; bases not matched to a gene: 6. The CDR3 has 17 amino acids.

The J gene is TRBJ1-4, the V gene TRBV7-6; 8 bases are shared with TRBD1. V lost 4 bases, J lost 8 bases, and 6 bases stayed unmatched. The CDR3 totals 14 residues. Germline lookup yields CDR1 SGHVS and CDR2 FNYEAQ. The DNA of the CDR3 is TGTGCCAGCAGCTCCCGGACAGGGAGAGAAAAACTGTTTTTT. This codes for CASSSRTGREKLFF. The full variable domain, with the rest looked up from reference TRBV7-6 and TRBJ1-4, is GAGVSQSPRYKVTKRGQDVALRCDPISGHVSLYWYRQALGQGPEFLTYFNYEAQQDKSGLPNDRFSAERPEGSISTLTIQRTEQRDSAMYRCASSSRTGREKLFFGSGTQLSVL.

This clone was counted at least ten times. The J gene is TRBJ1-1, the V gene TRBV7-9; maybe TRBD1 (5 bases). V lost 1 base, J lost 5 bases, and 11 bases lay in between. The CDR3 has 14 residues. In germline, CDR1 is SEHNR, CDR2 FQNEAQ (reference sequence). The CDR3 DNA is TGTGCCAGCAGCTTAGAGGGGATAGGTACTGAAGCTTTCTTT. It encodes CASSLEGIGTEAFF.

The chain joins TRBV2 to TRBJ1-2, with a weak D call TRBD1 (5 bases). Between the trimmed V and J ends, which lost 6 bases and 6 bases, there was a span of 17 bases. Germline CDR1 reads SNHLY; CDR2 reads FYNNEI. The CDR3 covers 14 residues. CDR3 sequence: CASSLDRGGNGYTF. The CDR3 nucleotides are TGTGCCAGCAGCCTTGACAGAGGTGGAAATGGCTACACCTTC.

This clone was detected only a few times. The V gene is TRBV4-1, the J gene TRBJ2-7; no clear D gene. V lost 5 bases to trimming and J lost 0 bases, with 11 bases between them. Germline CDR1 and CDR2: MGHRA and YSYEKL. There are 14 residues in the CDR3. Here the CDR3 reads CASSNSLSSYEQYF. The DNA for the CDR3 is TGCGCCAGCAGCAACAGCCTCAGCTCCTACGAGCAGTACTTC.

This clone has a handful of counts. The chain is built from TRBV15 and TRBJ2-2, with a possible D match to TRBD1 (7 bases). The CDR3 runs to 17 residues. Per the germline V gene, CDR1 is LNHNV and CDR2 is YYDKDF (reference sequence). The V and J ends lost 5 bases and 4 bases respectively, with 20 bases between them. CDR3 coding DNA: TGTGCCACCAGCCTCAGGGGATTGCGGGACAGCACCGGGGAGCTGTTTTTT. It is translated as CATSLRGLRDSTGELFF.

This clone was recorded many times. The chain employs TRBV28 and TRBJ2-7; 7 bases map to TRBD2. From germline, CDR1 is MDHEN and CDR2 SYDVKM. Trimming removed 7 bases from V and 6 bases from J; junction bases left unmatched: 9. This CDR3 is 13 amino acids long. The CDR3, as DNA: TGTGCCAGCAAGGCTAGCGGATTTCCCGAGCAGTACTTC. Its protein is CASKASGFPEQYF.

The chain has TRBV4-3 and TRBJ2-3; no definite D call. The CDR3 contains 15 residues. Germline CDR1 LGHNA, CDR2 YSLEER. Trimming stripped 2 bases from V and 6 bases from J, with 15 bases between. The chain's CDR3 is CASSQRVGSGDTQYF. CDR3 sequence (DNA): TGCGCCAGCAGCCAACGGGTTGGATCTGGGGATACGCAGTATTTT.

The V gene is TRBV6-5, the J gene TRBJ1-2; possible D gene TRBD1, 6 bases. Per germline, CDR1 MNHEY and CDR2 SVGAGI. Trimming removed 5 bases from V and 2 bases from J, with 15 bases in between. There are 15 residues in the CDR3. This chain's CDR3 is CASSRNRVGNYGYTF. The DNA of the CDR3 is TGTGCCAGCAGTAGGAACAGGGTAGGGAACTATGGCTACACCTTC.